This T cell receptor (beta chain) is drawn from a study of T-cell reconstitution after alpha-beta-depleted transplantation in children. Molecular barcoding with unique molecular identifiers was used for the TCRbeta library. TCRdb reprocessed the PCR reads with MiXCR, giving one entry per CDR3 protein. Of approximately 500,000 distinct CDR3 sequences listed, about 10% are singletons. The CDR3 length is 14 residues. V lost 5 bases to trimming and J lost 11 bases; unmatched junction nucleotides: 9. The germline V gene encodes CDR1 SEHNR and CDR2 FQNEAQ (reference sequence). In this sample, this clonotype turned up many times.

This receptor was obtained from a child aged 2 to 9 with inherited bone marrow failure, due to receive a stem cell transplant. The sample here was PBMCs, taken before TCRalphabeta/CD19-depleted stem cell transplant. The chain joins TRBV7-9 to TRBJ1-5; 10 bases map to TRBD1. CDR3 protein: CASSLRDRGIAQHF. The CDR3 nucleotides read TGTGCCAGCAGCCTCCGGGACAGGGGCATAGCCCAGCATTTT.